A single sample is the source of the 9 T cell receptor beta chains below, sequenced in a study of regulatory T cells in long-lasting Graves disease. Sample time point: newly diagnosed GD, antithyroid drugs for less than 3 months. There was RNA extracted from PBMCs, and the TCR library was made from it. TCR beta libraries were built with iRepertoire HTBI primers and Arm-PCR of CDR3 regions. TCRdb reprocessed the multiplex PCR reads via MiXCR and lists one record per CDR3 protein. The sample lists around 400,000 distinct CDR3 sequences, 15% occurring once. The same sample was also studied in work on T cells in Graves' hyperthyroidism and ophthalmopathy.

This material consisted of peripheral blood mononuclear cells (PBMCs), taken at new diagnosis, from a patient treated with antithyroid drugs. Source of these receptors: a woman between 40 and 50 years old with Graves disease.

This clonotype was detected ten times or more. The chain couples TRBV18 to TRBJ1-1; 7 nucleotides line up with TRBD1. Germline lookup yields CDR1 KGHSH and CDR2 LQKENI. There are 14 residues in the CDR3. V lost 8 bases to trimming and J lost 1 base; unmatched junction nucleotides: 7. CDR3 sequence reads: CASTRGAKNTEAFF. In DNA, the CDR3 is TGTGCCAGCACCAGGGGGGCTAAGAACACTGAAGCTTTCTTT.

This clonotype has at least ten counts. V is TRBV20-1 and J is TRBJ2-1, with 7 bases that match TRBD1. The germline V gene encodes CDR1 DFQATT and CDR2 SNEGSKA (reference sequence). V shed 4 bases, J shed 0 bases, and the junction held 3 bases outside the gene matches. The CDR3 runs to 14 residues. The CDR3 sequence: CSATQGSSYNEQFF. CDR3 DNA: TGCAGTGCTACACAGGGGAGCTCCTACAATGAGCAGTTCTTC.

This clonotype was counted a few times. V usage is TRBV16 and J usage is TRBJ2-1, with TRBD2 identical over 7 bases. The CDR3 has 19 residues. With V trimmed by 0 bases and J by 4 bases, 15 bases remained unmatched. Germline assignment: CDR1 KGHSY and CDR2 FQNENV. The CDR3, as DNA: TGTGCCAGCAGCCAATCATGGGGAATACTAGCGCAAGTTTACAATGAGCAGTTCTTC. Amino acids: CASSQSWGILAQVYNEQFF.

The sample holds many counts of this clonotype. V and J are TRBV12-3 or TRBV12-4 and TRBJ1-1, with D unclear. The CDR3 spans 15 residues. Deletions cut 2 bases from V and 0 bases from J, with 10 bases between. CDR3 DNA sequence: TGTGCCAGCAGTTTAAACGGACCGATGAACACTGAAGCTTTCTTT. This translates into CASSLNGPMNTEAFF.

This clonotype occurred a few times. The CDR3 DNA reads TGTGCCAGCAGTGTGGACACTAGTTTCACTGAAGCTTTCTTT. Its translation is CASSVDTSFTEAFF. The rearrangement uses TRBV27 and TRBJ1-1; maybe TRBD1 (5 bases). Germline V CDR1 and CDR2: MNHEY, SMNVEV (reference sequence). The CDR3 runs to 14 residues. The ends were cut back, 5 bases at V and 4 bases at J, with 14 bases in the middle.

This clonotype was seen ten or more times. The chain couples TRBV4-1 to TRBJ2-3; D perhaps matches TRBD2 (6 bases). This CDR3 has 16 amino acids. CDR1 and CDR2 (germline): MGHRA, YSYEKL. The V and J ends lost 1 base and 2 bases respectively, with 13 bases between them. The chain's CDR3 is CASSQAGDPLTDTQYF. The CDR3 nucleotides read TGCGCCAGCAGCCAAGCGGGAGACCCCCTCACAGATACGCAGTATTTT.

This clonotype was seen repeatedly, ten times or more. The chain's CDR3 is CASSVSGLSYNEQFF. CDR3 coding DNA: TGTGCCAGCAGTGTCAGCGGTCTCTCCTACAATGAGCAGTTCTTC. The V and J genes are TRBV2 and TRBJ2-1; TRBD2 might be the D (5 bases). The CDR3 is made up of 15 amino acids. Germline V gene lookup returns CDR1 SNHLY and CDR2 FYNNEI. Trimming pared 4 bases from V and 0 bases from J, leaving 10 bases between. The variable domain in full, with the rest retrieved from reference TRBV2 and TRBJ2-1, is EPEVTQTPSHQVTQMGQEVILRCVPISNHLYFYWYRQILGQKVEFLVSFYNNEISEKSEIFDDQFSVERPDGSNFTLKIRSTKLEDSAMYFCASSVSGLSYNEQFFGPGTRLTVL.

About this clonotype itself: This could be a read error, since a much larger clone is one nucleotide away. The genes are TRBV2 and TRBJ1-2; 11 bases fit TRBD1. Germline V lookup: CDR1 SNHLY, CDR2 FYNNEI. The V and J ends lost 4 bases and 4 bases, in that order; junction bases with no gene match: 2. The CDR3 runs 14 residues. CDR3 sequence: CASSGTGGIYGYTF. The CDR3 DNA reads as TGTGCCAGCAGTGGGACAGGGGGCATCTATGGCTACACCTTC.

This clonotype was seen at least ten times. CDR3 DNA sequence: TGTGCCAGCAGTTTGGCCACCCAGAACAATGAGCAGTTCTTC. Protein: CASSLATQNNEQFF. The chain recombines TRBV27 with TRBJ2-1, with D uncertain. The germline V gene has CDR1 MNHEY and CDR2 SMNVEV (reference sequence). The CDR3 sequence is 14 residues long. V was shortened by 3 bases and J by 5 bases, with 11 bases between the two germline ends.